This T cell receptor beta chain appears in the sequencing data of a study of radiotherapy plus CTLA-4 blockade in lung cancer. About the research overall: For 15% to 20% of patients, objective responses occurred, and around 31% had disease control. Notes on the study in general: Clones of tumor-derived TCRs expanded in blood after radiotherapy plus ipilimumab. Early blood T cell clone dynamics, with interferon-beta, were reported to best predict response.

Focal radiation was given together with CTLA-4 blockade (ipilimumab) to patients with chemo-refractory metastatic non-small-cell lung cancer. The CDR3 extends over 15 amino acids. J gave up 2 bases and V 5 bases, and 9 bases lay outside the gene matches. In germline, CDR1 is MNHNS, CDR2 SASEGT. To note about this clone: The antigen remains undetermined.

Data came from immunoSEQ multiplex PCR; TCRdb stores just in-frame clones and leaves some out. The sample holds about 25,000 clones; around 66% are singletons and the top ten take roughly 3.5%. The source was peripheral blood, collected from a patient treated with radiotherapy plus ipilimumab. The genes are TRBV6-1 and TRBJ2-7; 7 nucleotides match TRBD1. The TCR sequence derives from a human donor with non-small cell lung cancer who had stable disease on radiotherapy plus ipilimumab. The CDR3 reads CASSPRWQGAYEQYF. As DNA, the CDR3 is TGTGCCAGCAGTCCCCGGTGGCAGGGGGCCTACGAGCAGTACTTC.